The T cell receptor (beta chain) described here comes from a study of CD8 T cells in ankylosing spondylitis. Points from the study as a whole: Reported data indicate significant enrichment of disease-linked clones within matched ankylosing spondylitis synovial fluid. It appeared that ankylosing spondylitis blood was characterized by a TCR beta motif of eight highly homologous variants.

TCRdb independently ran MiXCR on the 5' RACE reads; one entry per CDR3 protein. Here the sample spans about 800,000 distinct CDR3 sequences, about 11% being singletons. Germline V gene sequence: CDR1 SGHAT, CDR2 FQNNGV. The CDR3 has 18 residues. V lost 2 bases and J lost 8, with 27 bases in between. This clonotype has just a few counts. The antigen remains unidentified. The sequence was collected from a male donor with ankylosing spondylitis. The chain combines TRBV11-2 with TRBJ1-2; D is uncertain. Specimen: blood, either unsorted or a sorted T cell fraction (not recorded which). For the CDR3, the DNA is TGTGCCAGCAGCTTACAGCCTCGGCAGGACCTCCCCGAGAGAGGCTACACCTTC. Translating it yields CASSLQPRQDLPERGYTF.